This TCR beta chain was sequenced during a study of T cell responses to AZD1222 COVID-19 vaccine. Trimming removed 3 bases at V and 2 bases at J, with 9 bases between. The length of the CDR3 is 14 residues. CDR1 is MNHEY, CDR2 SVGEGT, per germline. Profiling relied on immunoSEQ multiplex PCR, and the TCRdb table lists in-frame clones only, not all of them. The data hold about 180,000 clones, with more than 75% observed a single time. The clonotype was recovered from an adult who received the AZD1222 COVID-19 vaccine. The rearrangement uses TRBV6-2 or TRBV6-3 and TRBJ2-3; TRBD2 might be the D (5 bases). Specimen: peripheral blood, collected 28 days after the second AZD1222 dose. CDR3 amino acids: CASSYLRATDTQYF. In nucleotides, the CDR3 is TGTGCCAGCAGTTATTTGCGGGCCACAGATACGCAGTATTTT.